This TCR beta chain was recovered during a study of cytomegalovirus exposure and HLA in healthy donors. PCR primers comprised 60 Vbeta and 13 Jbeta primers. Sequencing used immunoSEQ multiplex PCR; TCRdb keeps in-frame clones, though not all of them. Recorded for this sample: about 200,000 clones. The CDR3 has 16 amino acids. Germline CDR1 PRHDT, CDR2 FYEKMQ (reference sequence). J gave up 2 bases and V 5 bases, and 9 bases lay outside the gene matches. Sequencing was carried out using PBMCs. This receptor was obtained from a boy between 10 and 17 years old in good health and CMV-seronegative. The chain links TRBV13 to TRBJ2-3; 8 bases agree with TRBD1. The CDR3 protein is CASSIPDRETTDTQYF. The CDR3 bases are TGTGCCAGCAGCATTCCGGACAGGGAGACCACAGATACGCAGTATTTT.